This T cell receptor beta chain was identified in a study of identical twins (dated by TCRdb to the mid-2010s). Background for the entire study: The study deep-sequenced TCR alpha and beta repertoires from monozygotic twins, unrelated adults of various ages and cord blood to test whether fetal clonotypes persist. Replicate twin experiments were performed at different times using different library preparation protocols to rule out contamination.

Only healthy Caucasian donors were included. The twin cohort comprised three pairs of female monozygotic twins, all aged roughly 18 to 30 years. Peripheral blood mononuclear cells were used as the source from which RNA for TCR libraries was isolated. The library was produced with 5' RACE. Sequencing instrument: Illumina HiSeq 2000. A universal primer binding site was introduced by template switching, and a unique molecular identifier was present in the final cDNA, enabling accurate counting of TCR cDNA molecules. First-strand cDNA for TCR alpha and beta chains was synthesized from specific primers in the conserved constant-segment region. To control for contamination, every cDNA library carried two barcodes: a SMART-Mk sample barcode plus Illumina barcodes. TruSeq adapter sequences and Illumina sample barcodes were added in two successive PCR steps. TCR alpha and beta cDNA libraries were sequenced on the Illumina HiSeq platform with custom primers. On the study's bioinformatics: MiGEC processed the raw reads to extract unique molecular identifiers, while MiXCR was used to determine the CDR3 positions. Recombination models were inferred per individual with the repgenHMM and IGoR tools using an EM algorithm. Shared clonotype analysis was performed with the tcR package in R, normalizing sharing by the product of cloneset sizes. To study raw recombination free of thymic and clonal selection effects, out-of-frame nonproductive sequences were analyzed. The public sequencing data were trimmed at Q25 with fastp and processed into clonotypes with MiXCR by TCRdb, which kept only in-frame beta chains. Identical CDR3 proteins give one entry, which carries the most common genes and DNA. The V and J calls were determined by TCRdb, not by the authors. Counted in this sample were under 900,000 distinct CDR3 sequences; 15% to 20% of them appeared once. Together, the top ten hold 10% to 15% of the sample.

This clonotype was found a few times. The antigen this receptor binds is unknown. It has no much larger one-base neighbor in the sample; base qualities were not kept. General study outcomes and caveats: Conclusions relied on cross-sectional statistical analysis, since the same donors could not be followed over many years. Compared with coincidental sharing between unrelated individuals, an excess of low generation-probability sequences was observed among out-of-frame TCR alpha sequences shared between twins. The excess sharing between twins in beta out-of-frame sequences was weaker because fewer shared sequences reduced the signal-to-noise ratio. Recombination models systematically underestimated out-of-frame TCR alpha sharing in monozygotic twins but agreed with sharing between unrelated individuals. Zero-insertion analyses could be partly confounded by invariant T cells such as MAIT and iNKT, although diverse VJ usage argued against such confounding for most clonotypes. Abundant cord blood beta clonotypes had fewer insertions, young adult naive repertoires showed a similar but weaker trend, and memory repertoires showed no such trend.

Counted from cysteine to phenylalanine, this CDR3 has 13 amino acids. Only the CDR3 region is kept as DNA, spanning 39 bases read in frame from base 1. From the germline V gene (reference sequence), CDR1 is DFQATT and CDR2 is SNEGSKA. At the junction V is shortened by 3 bases and J by 2 bases, with 11 bases in between. These data were likewise used in another study, on T cells expressing NK-cell markers. The second study's authors report: TCR beta-chain repertoires were profiled in sorted CD3+CD56+NKG2C+, CD3+CD56+NKG2C- and CD3+CD56-NKG2C+ T-cell subsets from roughly eight donors. Among the eight sequenced donors, seven were HCMV-seropositive and one was HCMV-seronegative. In several experiments an anti-gammadeltaTCR antibody was added to restrict sorting to alphabetaTCR-expressing T cells. For roughly six donors, the dominant CD3+CD56+NKG2C+ clonotypes were among the top 10 CD8+ clonotypes and accounted for 1.0-7.0% of CD8+ T cells. Those dominant clonotypes were again the most abundant among CD3+CD56-NKG2C+ cells in a handful of donors, at about 25-60.1%. It remained unclear whether the expanded NKG2C-expressing T cell clones were specific for HCMV antigens. All eight donors whose samples were sequenced were randomly selected healthy volunteers, three of them men and five women. HCMV serostatus was determined by detecting HCMV-specific IgG in serum with a commercial ELISA kit. For more than five donors, bulk peripheral blood T-cell repertoires were also sequenced from unsorted PBMC. Reads were demultiplexed and grouped by UMI with MIGEC, and clonotypes were assembled and quantified with MiTCR. To exclude erroneous sequences, only TCR cDNA sequences supported by at least two reads were retained. Downstream repertoire analysis used the tcR package, and clonotypes were matched across fractions by CDR3 nucleotide sequence plus V segment. VDJmatch was used to annotate antigen specificity against VDJdb, with one amino acid substitution in CDR3 permitted.

The sequenced sample consisted of PBMCs. The clonotype comes from a woman aged 18-35 years in good health. The chain was built from TRBV20-1 and TRBJ2-7; TRBD2 is a weak D gene call, 6 bases matching. The CDR3 is CSASGGYTYEQYF. The sequenced DNA: TGCAGTGCTAGTGGGGGGTACACCTACGAGCAGTACTTC.